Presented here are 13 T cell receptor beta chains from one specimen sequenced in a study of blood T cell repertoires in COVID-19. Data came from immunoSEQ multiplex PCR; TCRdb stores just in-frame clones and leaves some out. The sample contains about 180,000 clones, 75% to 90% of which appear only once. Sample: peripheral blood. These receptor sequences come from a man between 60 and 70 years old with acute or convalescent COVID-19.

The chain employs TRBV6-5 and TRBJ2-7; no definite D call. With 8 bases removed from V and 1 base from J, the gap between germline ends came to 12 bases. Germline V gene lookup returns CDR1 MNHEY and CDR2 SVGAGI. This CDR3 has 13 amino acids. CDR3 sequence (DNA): TGTGCCAGCTCGGTTTCGCGGTCCTACGAGCAGTACTTC. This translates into CASSVSRSYEQYF.

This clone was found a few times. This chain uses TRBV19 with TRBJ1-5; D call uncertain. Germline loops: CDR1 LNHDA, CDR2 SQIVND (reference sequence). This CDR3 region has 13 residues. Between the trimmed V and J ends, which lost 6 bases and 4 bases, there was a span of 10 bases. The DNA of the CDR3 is TGTGCCAGTAGGGACTTCCCAAATCAGCCCCAGCATTTT. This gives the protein CASRDFPNQPQHF.

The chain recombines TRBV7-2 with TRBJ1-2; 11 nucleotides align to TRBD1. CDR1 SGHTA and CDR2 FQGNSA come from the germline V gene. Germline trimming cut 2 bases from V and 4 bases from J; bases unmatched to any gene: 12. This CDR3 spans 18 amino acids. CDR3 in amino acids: CASSLRGDRGTTIYGYTF. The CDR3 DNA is TGTGCCAGCAGCTTACGGGGGGACAGGGGGACCACGATCTATGGCTACACCTTC.

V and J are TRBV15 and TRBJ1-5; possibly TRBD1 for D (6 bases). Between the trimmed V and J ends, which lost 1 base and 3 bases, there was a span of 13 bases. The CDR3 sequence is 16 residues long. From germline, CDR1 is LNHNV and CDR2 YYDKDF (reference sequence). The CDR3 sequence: CATSRATDSLNQPQHF. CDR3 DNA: TGTGCCACCAGCAGAGCGACGGACAGTCTCAATCAGCCCCAGCATTTT.

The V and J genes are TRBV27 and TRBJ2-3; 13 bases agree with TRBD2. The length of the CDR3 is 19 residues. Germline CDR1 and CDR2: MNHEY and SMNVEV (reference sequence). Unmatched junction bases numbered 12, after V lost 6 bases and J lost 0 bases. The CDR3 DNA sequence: TGTGCCAGCAGCCCGGCGGGGACTAGCGGGACCAAGAGCACAGATACGCAGTATTTT. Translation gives CASSPAGTSGTKSTDTQYF.

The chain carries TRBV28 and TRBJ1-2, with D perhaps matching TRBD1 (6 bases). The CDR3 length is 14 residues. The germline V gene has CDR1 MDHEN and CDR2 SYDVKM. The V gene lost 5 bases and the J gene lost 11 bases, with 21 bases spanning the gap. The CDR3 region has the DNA TGTGCCAGCAGTCATGACAGGACCGGCCCTGGGTACACCTTC. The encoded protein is CASSHDRTGPGYTF.

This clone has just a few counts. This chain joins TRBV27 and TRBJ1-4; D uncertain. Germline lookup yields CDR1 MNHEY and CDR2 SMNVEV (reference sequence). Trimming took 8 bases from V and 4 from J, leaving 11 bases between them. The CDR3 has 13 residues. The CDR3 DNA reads TGTGCCAGCCGGAGCTATGTTAATGAAAAACTGTTTTTT. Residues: CASRSYVNEKLFF. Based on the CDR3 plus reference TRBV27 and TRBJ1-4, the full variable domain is EAQVTQNPRYLITVTGKKLTVTCSQNMNHEYMSWYRQDPGLGLRQIYYSMNVEVTDKGDVPEGYKVSRKEKRNFPLILESPSPNQTSLYFCASRSYVNEKLFFGSGTQLSVL.

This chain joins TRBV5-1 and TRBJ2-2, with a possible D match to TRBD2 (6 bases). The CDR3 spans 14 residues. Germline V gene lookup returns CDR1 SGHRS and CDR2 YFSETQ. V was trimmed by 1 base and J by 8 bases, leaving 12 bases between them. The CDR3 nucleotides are TGCGCCAGCAGCTTGAGCGGGTTGGTAGGGGAGCTGTTTTTT. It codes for CASSLSGLVGELFF.

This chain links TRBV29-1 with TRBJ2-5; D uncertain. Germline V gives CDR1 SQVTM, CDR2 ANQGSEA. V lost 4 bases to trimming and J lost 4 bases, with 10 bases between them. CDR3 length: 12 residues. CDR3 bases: TGCAGCGTTGGTGGCGGAAGAGAGACCCAGTACTTC. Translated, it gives CSVGGGRETQYF.

The CDR3 is CASSLRQANYGYTF. The CDR3, as DNA: TGTGCCAGTAGTCTCCGACAGGCTAACTATGGCTACACCTTC. The chain links TRBV19 to TRBJ1-2; D is perhaps TRBD1 (6 bases). The germline gives CDR1 LNHDA, CDR2 SQIVND (reference sequence). Trimming removed 5 bases at V and 0 bases at J, with 10 bases between. The length of the CDR3 is 14 residues.

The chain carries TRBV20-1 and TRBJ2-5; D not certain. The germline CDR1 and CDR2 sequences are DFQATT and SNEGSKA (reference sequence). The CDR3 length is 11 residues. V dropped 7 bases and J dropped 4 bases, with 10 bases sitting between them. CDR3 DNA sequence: TGCAGTGGGCTCCTAGGAGAGACCCAGTACTTC. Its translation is CSGLLGETQYF.

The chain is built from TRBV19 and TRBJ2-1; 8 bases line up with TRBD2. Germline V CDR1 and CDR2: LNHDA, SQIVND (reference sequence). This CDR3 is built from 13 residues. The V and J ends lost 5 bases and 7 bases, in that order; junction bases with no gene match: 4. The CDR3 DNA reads TGTGCCAGTAGTCGGGAGGGAAGGAATGAGCAGTTCTTC. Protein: CASSREGRNEQFF.

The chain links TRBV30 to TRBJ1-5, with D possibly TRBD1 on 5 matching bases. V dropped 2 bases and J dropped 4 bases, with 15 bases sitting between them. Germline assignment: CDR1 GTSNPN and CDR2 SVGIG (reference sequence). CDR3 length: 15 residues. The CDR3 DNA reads TGTGCCTGGAGTCCAGACAGTGGATGGAATCAGCCCCAGCATTTT. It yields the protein CAWSPDSGWNQPQHF. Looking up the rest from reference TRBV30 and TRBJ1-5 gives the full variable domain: SQTIHQWPATLVQPVGSPLSLECTVEGTSNPNLYWYRQAAGRGLQLLFYSVGIGQISSEVPQNLSASRPQDRQFILSSKKLLLSDSGFYLCAWSPDSGWNQPQHFGDGTRLSIL.